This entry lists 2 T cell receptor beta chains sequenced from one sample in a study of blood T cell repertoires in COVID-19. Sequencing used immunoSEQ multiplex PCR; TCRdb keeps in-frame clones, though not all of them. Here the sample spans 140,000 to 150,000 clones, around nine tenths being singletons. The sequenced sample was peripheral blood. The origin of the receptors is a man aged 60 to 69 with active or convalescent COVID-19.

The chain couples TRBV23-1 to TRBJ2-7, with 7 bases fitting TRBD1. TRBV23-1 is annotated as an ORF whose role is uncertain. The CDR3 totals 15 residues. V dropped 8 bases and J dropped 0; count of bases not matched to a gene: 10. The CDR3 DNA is TGCGCCAGCGGGTACCGGGACAGCTACTCCTACGAGCAGTACTTC. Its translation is CASGYRDSYSYEQYF.

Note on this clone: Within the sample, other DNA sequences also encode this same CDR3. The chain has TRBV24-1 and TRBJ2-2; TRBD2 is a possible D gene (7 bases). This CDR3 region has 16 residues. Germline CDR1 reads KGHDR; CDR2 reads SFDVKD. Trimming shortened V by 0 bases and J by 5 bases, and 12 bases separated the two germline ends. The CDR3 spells CATSDLAGAGTGELFF. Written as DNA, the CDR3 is TGTGCCACCAGTGATTTGGCGGGGGCGGGGACCGGGGAGCTGTTTTTT.